This T cell receptor (beta chain) was retrieved from a study of identical twins. Study-wide results and caveats: Among out-of-frame alpha sequences shared by twins, low generation probability occurred in excess. Beta out-of-frame sequences showed weaker excess sharing between twins. Out-of-frame TCR alpha sharing in monozygotic twins exceeded recombination model predictions.

Donors uniformly comprised healthy Caucasians. V was clipped by 6 bases and J by 0 bases, with 11 bases between them. The germline CDR1 and CDR2 sequences are MNHEY and SMNVEV (reference sequence). The CDR3 has 14 amino acids. This clonotype was seen many times. The antigen is unknown. A single record per CDR3 protein comes from TCRdb applying MiXCR to the 5' RACE reads. The repertoire has 1.5 million to 2 million distinct CDR3 sequences, under 35% of them found once; the top ten carry 0.27%. The rearrangement links TRBV27 to TRBJ1-2; D may be TRBD1 (5 bases). The clonotype originates from a newborn girl in good health. Sequencing input: cord blood. The CDR3 spells CASSGTRANYGYTF. CDR3 DNA sequence: TGTGCCAGCAGCGGGACGAGAGCTAACTATGGCTACACCTTC.